Below are 10 T cell receptor beta chains sequenced from a single sample in a study of beta chain features in type 1 diabetes. Investigators reverse transcribed all isolated RNA, so they sequenced expressed TCRB transcripts. TCRdb keeps only in-frame clones here, not all; method: immunoSEQ multiplex PCR. The profile covers a few hundred thousand clones, with about 15% appearing a single time and under 8.5% taken by the ten largest. The sequencing input was central memory CD4+ T cells from blood. The receptors derive from a man aged 30 to 39 in good health.

This clone showed up just a few times. This chain links TRBV2 with TRBJ2-7; D possibly matches TRBD1 or TRBD2 (5 bases each). Trimming shortened V by 7 bases and J by 1 base, and 11 bases separated the two germline ends. CDR1 and CDR2 (germline): SNHLY, FYNNEI. There are 13 residues in the CDR3. CDR3 in amino acids: CASTRDQSYEQYV. The CDR3 DNA is TGTGCCAGCACCCGGGACCAATCCTACGAGCAGTACGTC.

The genes are TRBV18 and TRBJ2-1; tentative D call: TRBD2 (5 bases). The V gene's germline CDR1 is KGHSH and CDR2 LQKENI. The CDR3 is made up of 16 amino acids. The germline V and J ends were trimmed by 1 base and 8 bases, with 18 bases remaining between them. DNA for the CDR3: TGTGCCAGCTCACCACGACGGGAAACAACCGTCTATGAGCAGTTCTTC. Its protein product is CASSPRRETTVYEQFF.

This chain links TRBV5-1 with TRBJ2-3; D gene unclear. Germline V gene lookup returns CDR1 SGHRS and CDR2 YFSETQ. Trimming took 4 bases from V and 1 from J, leaving 10 bases between them. There are 14 residues in the CDR3. CDR3 sequence (DNA): TGCGCCAGCAGCCCAGATCCTCGCACAGATACGCAGTATTTT. The encoded protein is CASSPDPRTDTQYF. The full variable domain, completed using reference TRBV5-1 and TRBJ2-3, is KAGVTQTPRYLIKTRGQQVTLSCSPISGHRSVSWYQQTPGQGLQFLFEYFSETQRNKGNFPGRFSGRQFSNSRSEMNVSTLELGDSALYLCASSPDPRTDTQYFGPGTRLTVL.

The chain has TRBV7-9 and TRBJ2-1, with D tentatively TRBD1 (6 bases). V was trimmed by 6 bases and J by 4 bases, leaving 19 bases between them. This CDR3 is 16 amino acids long. In germline, CDR1 is SEHNR, CDR2 FQNEAQ (reference sequence). CDR3 region: CASSLIQGQGYNEQFF. In nucleotides, the CDR3 is TGTGCCAGCAGTTTAATTCAGGGGCAAGGGTACAATGAGCAGTTCTTC.

In this sample, this clone turned up a few times. The chain combines TRBV5-6 with TRBJ2-7; perhaps D is TRBD1 or TRBD2 (5 bases each). Trimming stripped 4 bases from V and 7 bases from J, with 18 bases between. The CDR3 has 14 amino acids. Germline values: CDR1 SGHDT, CDR2 YYEEEE. The CDR3 spells CASSGSGTALEQYF. CDR3 DNA: TGTGCCAGCAGCGGCTCCGGGACGGCTTTAGAGCAGTACTTC.

This clone was observed a few times. The chain has TRBV27 and TRBJ1-2; TRBD1 is a possible D gene (5 bases). V shed 3 bases and J shed 6 bases, with 26 bases lying between them. This CDR3 region has 18 residues. Germline CDR1 MNHEY, CDR2 SMNVEV (reference sequence). CDR3 DNA sequence: TGTGCCAGCAGTTTCGTTAGTCCCGGGACGACGGGAGGTCATGGCTACACCTTC. It is translated as CASSFVSPGTTGGHGYTF.

This clone showed up just a few times. The chain joins TRBV13 to TRBJ2-7, with 13 bases fitting TRBD2. CDR3 length equals 16 residues. The germline CDR1 and CDR2 sequences are PRHDT and FYEKMQ (reference sequence). Unmatched junction bases numbered 12, after V lost 6 bases and J lost 7 bases. The CDR3 DNA sequence: TGTGCCAGCAGTCCTCATGGGACTAGCGGGACGGGGGAGCAGTACGTC. It encodes CASSPHGTSGTGEQYV.

The chain employs TRBV5-4 and TRBJ1-1; D remains ambiguous. Trimming removed 0 bases from V and 5 bases from J, with 11 bases in between. The CDR3 sequence is 14 residues long. CDR1 and CDR2 from the germline V gene are SGHNT and YYREEE (reference sequence). CDR3 residues: CASSLAHQVTEAFF. The CDR3 DNA follows: TGTGCCAGCAGCTTGGCCCATCAGGTAACTGAAGCTTTCTTT.

This clone has only a few counts. This chain joins TRBV6-5 and TRBJ1-2; TRBD1 might be the D (5 bases). Trimming removed 9 bases at V and 0 bases at J, with 11 bases between. Per germline, CDR1 MNHEY and CDR2 SVGAGI. The CDR3 is made up of 13 amino acids. The CDR3 nucleotides read TGTGCCAGTGGAACGGGGGCTAACTATGGCTACACCTTC. It encodes CASGTGANYGYTF.

There are a few counts of this clone. The chain uses TRBV27 and TRBJ1-5, with D possibly matching TRBD1 (5 bases). The V and J ends lost 6 bases and 5 bases respectively, with 14 bases between them. Germline V gene lookup returns CDR1 MNHEY and CDR2 SMNVEV (reference sequence). This CDR3 region has 14 residues. CDR3 protein: CASRSTGLHQPQHF. CDR3 nucleotides: TGTGCCAGCAGATCGACGGGACTACATCAGCCCCAGCATTTT.